This T cell receptor beta chain is from a study of cytomegalovirus exposure and HLA in healthy donors. General study findings and limits: Reports described diagnosis of cytomegalovirus status by the classifier as highly specific and sensitive.

V was pared by 5 bases and J by 1 base, with 12 bases of the junction left unmatched. Looked up from germline, CDR1 is ENHRY and CDR2 is SYGVKD. The CDR3 has 19 amino acids. Only in-frame clones appear in the TCRdb table, and some are missing; sequencing was by immunoSEQ multiplex PCR. The table lists about 170,000 clones, about 89% of them singletons. A remark on this clone: No antigen is known for it.

The source is a man younger than 35 in good health and CMV-seropositive. The chain has TRBV10-3 and TRBJ2-3, with 13 bases aligning to TRBD2. Sequenced input: PBMCs. CDR3 amino acids: CAISNRRTSGGRGTDTQYF. The CDR3 DNA reads as TGTGCCATCAGTAATAGACGGACTAGCGGGGGCCGGGGCACAGATACGCAGTATTTT.